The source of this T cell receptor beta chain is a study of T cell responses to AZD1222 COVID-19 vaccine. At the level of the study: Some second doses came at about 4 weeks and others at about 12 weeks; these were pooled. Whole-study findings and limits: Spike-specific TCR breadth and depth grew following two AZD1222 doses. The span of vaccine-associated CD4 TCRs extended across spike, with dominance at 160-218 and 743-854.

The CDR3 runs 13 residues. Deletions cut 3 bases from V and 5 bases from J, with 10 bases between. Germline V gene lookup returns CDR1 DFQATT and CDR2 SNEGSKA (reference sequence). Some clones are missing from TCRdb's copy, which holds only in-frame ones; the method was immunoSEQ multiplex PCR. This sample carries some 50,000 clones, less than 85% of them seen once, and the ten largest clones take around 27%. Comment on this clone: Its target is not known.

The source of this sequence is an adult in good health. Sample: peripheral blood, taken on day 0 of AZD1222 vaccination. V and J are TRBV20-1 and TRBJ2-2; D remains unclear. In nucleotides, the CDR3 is TGCAGTGCTAGTTCAACTGGAACCGGGGAGCTGTTTTTT. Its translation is CSASSTGTGELFF.